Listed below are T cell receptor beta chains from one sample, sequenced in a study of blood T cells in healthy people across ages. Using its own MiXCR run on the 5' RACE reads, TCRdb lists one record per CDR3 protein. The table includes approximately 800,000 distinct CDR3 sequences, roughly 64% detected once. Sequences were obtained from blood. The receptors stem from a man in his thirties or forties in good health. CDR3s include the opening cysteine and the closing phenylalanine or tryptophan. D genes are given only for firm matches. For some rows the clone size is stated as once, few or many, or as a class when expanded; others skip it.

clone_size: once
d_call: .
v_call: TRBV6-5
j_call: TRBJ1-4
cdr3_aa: CASSYFVQTTNEKLFF
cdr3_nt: TGTGCCAGCAGTTACTTCGTACAGACAACTAATGAAAAACTGTTTTTT

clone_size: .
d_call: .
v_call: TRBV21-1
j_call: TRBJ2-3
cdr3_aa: CASSKAPRAVPSGEHLDTQYF
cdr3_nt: TGTGCCAGCAGCAAAGCCCCAAGGGCAGTCCCCTCCGGGGAACATCTGGATACGCAGTATTTT

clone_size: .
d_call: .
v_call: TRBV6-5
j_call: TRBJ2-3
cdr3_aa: CASSYSFSSTDTQYF
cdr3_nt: TGTGCCAGCAGTTACTCGTTTAGCTCTACAGATACGCAGTATTTT

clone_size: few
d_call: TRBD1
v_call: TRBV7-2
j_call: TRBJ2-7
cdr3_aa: CASSLRTGDEQYF
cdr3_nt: TGTGCCAGCAGCTTACGGACAGGGGACGAGCAGTACTTC

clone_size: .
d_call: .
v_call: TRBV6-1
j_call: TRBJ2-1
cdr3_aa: CASRLGGGGLYNEQFF
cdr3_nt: TGTGCCAGCAGGCTTGGGGGAGGCGGGCTTTACAATGAGCAGTTCTTC

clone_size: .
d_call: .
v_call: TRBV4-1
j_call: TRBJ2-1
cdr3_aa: CASSHLRAERHNEQFF
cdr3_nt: TGCGCCAGCAGCCACCTCAGGGCGGAGCGGCACAATGAGCAGTTCTTC

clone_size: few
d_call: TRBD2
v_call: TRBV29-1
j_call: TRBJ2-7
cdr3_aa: CSAGPGLVNEQYF
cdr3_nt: TGCAGCGCCGGACCGGGACTAGTAAACGAGCAGTACTTC

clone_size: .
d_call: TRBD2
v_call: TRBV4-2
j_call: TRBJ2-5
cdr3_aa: CASSQRARLADTQETQYF
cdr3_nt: TGTGCCAGCAGCCAAAGGGCTCGCCTAGCGGATACCCAAGAGACCCAGTACTTC

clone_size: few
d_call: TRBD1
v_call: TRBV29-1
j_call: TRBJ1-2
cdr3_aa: CSAGQGPYGYTF
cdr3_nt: TGCAGCGCCGGACAGGGGCCCTATGGCTACACCTTC

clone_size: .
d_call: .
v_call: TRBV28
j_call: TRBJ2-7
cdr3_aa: CASNFPRKRLYEQYF
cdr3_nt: TGTGCCAGCAACTTCCCTCGGAAGAGACTCTACGAGCAGTACTTC

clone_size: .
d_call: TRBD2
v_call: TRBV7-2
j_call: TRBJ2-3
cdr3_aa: CASSWRAGEADTQYF
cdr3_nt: TGTGCCAGCAGCTGGAGGGCGGGGGAGGCAGATACGCAGTATTTT

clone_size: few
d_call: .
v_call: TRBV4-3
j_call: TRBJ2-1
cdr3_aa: CASSQVPPHEQFF
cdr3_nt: TGCGCCAGCAGCCAAGTTCCTCCCCATGAGCAGTTCTTC

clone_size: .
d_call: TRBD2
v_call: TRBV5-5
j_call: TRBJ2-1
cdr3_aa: CASSPRLAGGTSYNEQFF
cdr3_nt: TGTGCCAGCAGCCCTCGACTAGCGGGTGGAACCTCCTACAATGAGCAGTTCTTC

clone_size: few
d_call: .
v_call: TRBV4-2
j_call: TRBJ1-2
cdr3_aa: CASSETYNNGYTF
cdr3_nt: TGTGCCAGCAGCGAGACTTATAACAATGGCTACACCTTC

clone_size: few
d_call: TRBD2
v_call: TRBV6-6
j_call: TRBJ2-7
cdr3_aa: CASNDWSGRAPYEQYF
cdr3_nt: TGTGCCAGCAACGACTGGAGCGGGAGGGCGCCATACGAGCAGTACTTC

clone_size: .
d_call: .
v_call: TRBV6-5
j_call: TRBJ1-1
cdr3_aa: CASSYMAGGDTEAFF
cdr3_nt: TGTGCCAGCAGTTACATGGCGGGAGGGGACACTGAAGCTTTCTTT

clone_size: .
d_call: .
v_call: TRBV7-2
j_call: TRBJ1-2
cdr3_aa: CASSFIGWNYGYTF
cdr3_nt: TGTGCCAGCAGCTTTATCGGGTGGAACTATGGCTACACCTTC

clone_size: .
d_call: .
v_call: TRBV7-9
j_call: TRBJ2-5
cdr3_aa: CASSLGRHYQETQYF
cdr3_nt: TGTGCCAGCAGCTTAGGGCGGCACTATCAAGAGACCCAGTACTTC

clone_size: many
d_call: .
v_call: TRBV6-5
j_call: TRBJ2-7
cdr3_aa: CASSYSNTARFHEQYF
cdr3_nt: TGTGCCAGCAGTTACTCGAACACGGCCCGTTTCCACGAGCAGTACTTC

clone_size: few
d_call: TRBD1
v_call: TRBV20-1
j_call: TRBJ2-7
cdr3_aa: CSAPLTGGFEQYF
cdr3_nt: TGCAGTGCCCCCCTGACAGGGGGCTTCGAGCAGTACTTC

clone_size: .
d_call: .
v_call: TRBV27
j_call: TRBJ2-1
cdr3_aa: CASSMARGNEQFF
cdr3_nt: TGTGCCAGCTCCATGGCCCGCGGCAATGAGCAGTTCTTC

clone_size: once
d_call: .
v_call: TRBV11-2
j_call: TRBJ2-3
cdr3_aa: CASSLKTNWGSTDTQYF
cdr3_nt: TGTGCCAGCAGCTTAAAGACAAACTGGGGGAGCACAGATACGCAGTATTTT

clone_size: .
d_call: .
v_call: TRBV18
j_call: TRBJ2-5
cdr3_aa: CASSPAGTKETQYF
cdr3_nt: TGTGCCAGCTCACCCGCAGGGACCAAAGAGACCCAGTACTTC

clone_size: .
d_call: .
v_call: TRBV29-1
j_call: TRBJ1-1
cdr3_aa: CSVEKQPNTEAFF
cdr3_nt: TGCAGCGTTGAGAAACAGCCCAACACTGAAGCTTTCTTT

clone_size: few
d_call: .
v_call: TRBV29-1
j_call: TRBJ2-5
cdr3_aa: CSVLRKYQETQYF
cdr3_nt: TGCAGCGTTCTGAGGAAGTACCAAGAGACCCAGTACTTC

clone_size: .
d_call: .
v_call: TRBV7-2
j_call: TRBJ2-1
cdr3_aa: CASSSRTSGEQFF
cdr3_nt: TGTGCCAGCAGCTCTAGGACTTCCGGGGAGCAGTTCTTC

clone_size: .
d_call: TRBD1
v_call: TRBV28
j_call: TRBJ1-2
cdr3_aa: CASSSPDRTSSGYGYTF
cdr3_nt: TGTGCCAGCAGTTCACCGGACAGGACCTCGAGTGGATATGGCTACACCTTC

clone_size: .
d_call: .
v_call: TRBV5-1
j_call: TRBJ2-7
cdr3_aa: CASSDTASYEQYF
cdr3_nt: TGCGCCAGCAGCGACACAGCTTCCTACGAGCAGTACTTC

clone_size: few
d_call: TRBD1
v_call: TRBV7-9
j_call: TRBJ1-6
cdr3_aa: CASSRQGGSPLHF
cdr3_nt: TGTGCCAGCAGTCGACAGGGAGGTTCACCCCTCCACTTT

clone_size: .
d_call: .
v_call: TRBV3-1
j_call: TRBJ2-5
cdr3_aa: CASSQRSGRGPSETQYF
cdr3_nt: TGTGCCAGCAGCCAAAGGTCGGGGCGGGGGCCTTCGGAGACCCAGTACTTC

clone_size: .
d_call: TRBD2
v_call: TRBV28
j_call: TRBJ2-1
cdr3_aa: CASRGLAGLPYNEQFF
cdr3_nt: TGTGCCAGCAGAGGACTAGCGGGGCTGCCCTACAATGAGCAGTTCTTC